This T cell receptor (beta chain) was sequenced during a study of blood T cell repertoires in COVID-19. Study information: Collection of acute and convalescent COVID-19 samples took place in the United States, Italy and Spain. PBMCs, B-cell-depleted T cells, or T cells were the source of the cDNA or gDNA that made up the material.

Deletions cut 4 bases from V and 2 bases from J, with 6 bases between. The germline V gene encodes CDR1 KGHSH and CDR2 LQKENI. CDR3 length equals 13 residues. Authors' data handling: For nucleated cells, counts were estimated from reference gene primer amplification. The data were produced by immunoSEQ multiplex PCR, yet TCRdb's version contains in-frame clones alone and is incomplete. D and trimming were read from the DNA, whereas the V and J calls and clone size are those reported in that table. This sample has around 160,000 clones, with 70% to 90% found just once. The V call is TRBV18, the J call TRBJ2-1; D is unclear. The TCR sequence derives from a man aged 55 to 70 with acute or convalescent COVID-19. The source material was peripheral blood. The CDR3 sequence: CASSLRAYNEQFF. The CDR3 DNA reads as TGTGCCAGCTCACTCCGGGCCTACAATGAGCAGTTCTTC.